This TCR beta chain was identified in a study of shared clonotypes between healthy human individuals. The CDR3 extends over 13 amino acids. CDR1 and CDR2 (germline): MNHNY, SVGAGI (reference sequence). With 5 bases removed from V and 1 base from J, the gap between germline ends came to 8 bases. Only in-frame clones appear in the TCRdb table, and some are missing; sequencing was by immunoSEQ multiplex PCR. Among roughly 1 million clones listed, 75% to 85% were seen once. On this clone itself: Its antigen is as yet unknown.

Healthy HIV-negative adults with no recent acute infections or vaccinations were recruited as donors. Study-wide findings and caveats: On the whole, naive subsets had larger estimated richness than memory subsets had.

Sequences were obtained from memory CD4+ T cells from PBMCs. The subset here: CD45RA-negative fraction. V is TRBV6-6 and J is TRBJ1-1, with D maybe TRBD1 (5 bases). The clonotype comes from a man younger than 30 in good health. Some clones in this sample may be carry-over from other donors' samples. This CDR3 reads CASSDQGNTEAFF. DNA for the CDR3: TGTGCCAGCAGTGATCAGGGGAACACTGAAGCTTTCTTT.